This T cell receptor beta chain came from a study of cytomegalovirus exposure and HLA in healthy donors. Study-wide results and limits: Reports indicated that the classifier achieved high specificity and sensitivity in diagnosing cytomegalovirus status. Associated with HLA alleles at 0.05 false discovery rate in a later analysis were 15,000 to 20,000 TCR beta sequences.

Both 60 Vbeta primers and 13 Jbeta primers went into the PCR. Using immunoSEQ multiplex PCR, the repertoire was profiled, and TCRdb retains in-frame clones only, with some absent. This sample has 100,000 to 150,000 clones, with approximately 85% found just once. Trimming left V 0 bases short and J 1 base short, with 11 bases between. Germline V gene sequence: CDR1 SGHNT, CDR2 YYREEE (reference sequence). This CDR3 has 16 amino acids. Comments on this clone: Its cognate antigen is unknown.

Material: PBMCs. The chain employs TRBV5-4 and TRBJ2-1; the D gene is possibly TRBD2 (6 bases). The receptor was isolated from a boy between 5 and 17 years old in good health and CMV-seronegative. CDR3 DNA sequence: TGTGCCAGCAGCTTGGGCGGGCTAGCGTCCTACAATGAGCAGTTCTTC. It translates to CASSLGGLASYNEQFF.